This entry lists 10 T cell receptor beta chains sequenced from one sample in a study of cytomegalovirus exposure and HLA in healthy donors. Researchers ran the PCR with 60 Vbeta and 13 Jbeta primers. The data were produced by immunoSEQ multiplex PCR, yet TCRdb's version contains in-frame clones alone and is incomplete. The sample shows over 200,000 clones, about 80% of them seen only once. Sequences were obtained from PBMCs. These receptors all stem from a woman between 40 and 50 years old in good health and CMV-seronegative.

This chain joins TRBV28 and TRBJ2-7; 8 bases fit TRBD1. The V gene end was trimmed by 7 bases and the J gene end by 0 bases; junction bases not matched to a gene: 5. Germline CDR1 reads MDHEN; CDR2 reads SYDVKM. The CDR3 has 14 amino acids. The CDR3 nucleotides are TGTGCCAGCATTGGTACAGGGGGCTCCTACGAGCAGTACTTC. It yields the protein CASIGTGGSYEQYF. Supplemented by reference TRBV28 and TRBJ2-7, the full variable domain reads DVKVTQSSRYLVKRTGEKVFLECVQDMDHENMFWYRQDPGLGLRLIYFSYDVKMKEKGDIPEGYSVSREKKERFSLILESASTNQTSMYLCASIGTGGSYEQYFGPGTRLTVT.

V and J are TRBV7-3 and TRBJ1-1; D gene unclear. The ends were cut back, 0 bases at V and 1 base at J, with 3 bases in the middle. The CDR3 is 13 residues long. Looked up from germline, CDR1 is SGHTA and CDR2 is FQGTGA. CDR3 loop: CASSLTANTEAFF. As DNA, the CDR3 is TGTGCCAGCAGCTTAACGGCGAACACTGAAGCTTTCTTT. Supplemented by reference TRBV7-3 and TRBJ1-1, the full variable domain reads GAGVSQTPSNKVTEKGKYVELRCDPISGHTALYWYRQSLGQGPEFLIYFQGTGAADDSGLPNDRFFAVRPEGSVSTLKIQRTERGDSAVYLCASSLTANTEAFFGQGTRLTVV.

This rearrangement joins TRBV4-1 to TRBJ1-1; the match to TRBD1 covers 7 bases. The junction had 7 bases not matched to a gene; V was cut back by 3 bases and J by 3 bases. CDR3 length: 15 residues. Germline CDR1 and CDR2: MGHRA and YSYEKL. CDR3 DNA: TGCGCCAGCAGCCAGGAACAGGGGACCGACACTGAAGCTTTCTTT. It encodes CASSQEQGTDTEAFF.

The rearrangement uses TRBV30 and TRBJ2-7; 8 positions match TRBD1. The CDR3 is made up of 13 amino acids. V lost 1 base and J lost 2; bases outside the gene matches: 1. Germline CDR1 reads GTSNPN; CDR2 reads SVGIG (reference sequence). Here the CDR3 reads CAWSAGGTYEQYF. CDR3 DNA: TGTGCCTGGAGTGCAGGGGGCACCTACGAGCAGTACTTC.

This clone was observed a handful of times. The chain employs TRBV30 and TRBJ1-5; D is undetermined. The CDR3 is made up of 12 amino acids. V lost 4 bases and J 2 bases, leaving 6 bases between the germline ends. Per germline, CDR1 GTSNPN and CDR2 SVGIG (reference sequence). CDR3 sequence reads: CAWTRGNQPQHF. As DNA, the CDR3 is TGTGCCTGGACACGGGGCAATCAGCCCCAGCATTTT.

This chain uses TRBV10-1 with TRBJ2-1, with 8 bases identical to TRBD1. Germline V lookup: CDR1 WNHNN, CDR2 SYGVQD (reference sequence). Trimming cost V 7 bases and J 7 bases; bases outside gene matches: 9. CDR3 length: 14 amino acids. The CDR3 bases are TGCGCCAGCACTCCGGACAGGGAAGGAAATGAGCAGTTCTTC. Its translation is CASTPDREGNEQFF.

The table lists this clone with a count of one. The CDR3 sequence is CSGRETGATNEKLFF. The CDR3 DNA is TGCAGCGGCCGCGAAACAGGTGCAACTAATGAAAAACTGTTTTTT. V and J are TRBV29-1 and TRBJ1-4; perhaps TRBD1 as D (5 bases). Per germline, CDR1 SQVTM and CDR2 ANQGSEA. This CDR3 region has 15 residues. V was shortened by 7 bases and J by 0 bases, with 15 bases between the two germline ends.

The chain recombines TRBV28 with TRBJ2-2; a possible D gene is TRBD1 (6 bases). Germline CDR1 MDHEN, CDR2 SYDVKM. The CDR3 is 14 residues long. V was pared by 6 bases and J by 2 bases, with 10 bases between. CDR3: CASSSGTNTGELFF. The CDR3 nucleotides are TGTGCCAGCAGCTCCGGGACAAACACCGGGGAGCTGTTTTTT.

V is TRBV10-3 and J is TRBJ1-5, with a possible D match to TRBD1 (5 bases). The V gene lost 8 bases and the J gene lost 6 bases, with 11 bases spanning the gap. The CDR3 has 12 amino acids. In germline, CDR1 is ENHRY, CDR2 SYGVKD. The chain's CDR3 is CAIGGEGQPQHF. In DNA form, the CDR3 reads TGTGCCATCGGAGGGGAAGGTCAGCCCCAGCATTTT.

This rearrangement joins TRBV7-6 to TRBJ1-6; no definite D call. CDR1 and CDR2 (germline): SGHVS, FNYEAQ. The CDR3 has 16 residues. Trimming shortened V by 1 base and J by 8 bases, and 15 bases separated the two germline ends. The CDR3 region has the DNA TGTGCCAGCAGCTTAGTGGCCCCGAGCAGCGATTCACCCCTCCACTTT. Its protein is CASSLVAPSSDSPLHF.